The clone carrying this T cell receptor beta chain was counted a few times. This specimen belongs to a study of cytomegalovirus exposure and HLA in healthy donors. This PCR relied on a set of 60 Vbeta primers and 13 Jbeta primers. Generated by immunoSEQ multiplex PCR, the TCRdb table keeps only in-frame clones and is missing some. The data contain approximately 160,000 clones, roughly 74% of them singletons. Germline lookup yields CDR1 SGHDT and CDR2 YYEEEE. This CDR3 is built from 16 residues. The TCR comes from a male donor in good health and CMV-seronegative. The genes are TRBV5-6 and TRBJ2-5; TRBD2 matches 12 bases. The DNA end is a closer match to TRBJ2-7, so the J assignment may be wrong. Sequencing was performed on PBMCs. The CDR3 loop reads CASSSASGGAGYEQYF. CDR3 nucleotides: TGTGCCAGCAGCTCTGCTAGCGGGGGGGCCGGGTACGAGCAGTACTTC.